This T cell receptor beta chain was obtained from a study of blood T cell repertoires in COVID-19. Study details: Sites in the United States, Italy and Spain provided acute and convalescent COVID-19 samples. T cells, B-cell-depleted T cells, or PBMCs provided the cDNA or gDNA that served as material.

CDR1 MNHEY and CDR2 SVGAGI come from the germline V gene. Unmatched junction bases numbered 2, after V lost 2 bases and J lost 8 bases. This CDR3 contains 12 residues. In the original processing: Estimates of nucleated cell counts were drawn from the amplification of reference gene primers. Generated by immunoSEQ multiplex PCR, the TCRdb table keeps only in-frame clones and is missing some. V, J and clone size were drawn from that table, and D and trimming were deduced from the DNA. The sample carries about 90,000 clones, approximately 80% recorded once. This clone was seen only a few times. J is TRBJ1-1 and V is TRBV6-5; 7 positions match TRBD1. This TCR was sampled from a man in his 70s with acute or convalescent COVID-19. The sequenced sample was peripheral blood. The CDR3 DNA reads as TGTGCCAGCAGTTACGCACAGGGGGAAGCTTTCTTT. The encoded protein is CASSYAQGEAFF.